The 3 T cell receptor beta chains below were found in one sample sequenced in a study of long-term antiretroviral therapy in people with HIV. Sequencing used immunoSEQ v3.0 at survey level. Repertoires were generated with immunoSEQ multiplex PCR, while TCRdb's copy carries only in-frame clones and drops some. The sample yields over 15,000 clones, roughly four fifths seen once. The material sequenced was unsorted PBMCs, taken 0.3 years after starting antiretroviral therapy. All receptors come from a young man with HIV.

This rearrangement joins TRBV6-1 to TRBJ2-4; 7 positions match TRBD2. V shed 4 bases and J 8 bases; nucleotides not matched to a gene: 5. The germline gives CDR1 MNHNS, CDR2 SASEGT. CDR3 length: 13 residues. CDR3 coding DNA: TGTGCCAGCAGTGCCAGCGGGGAGGACATTCAGTACTTC. Translating it yields CASSASGEDIQYF.

J is TRBJ2-7 and V is TRBV5-1; D is possibly TRBD2 (6 bases). The CDR3 totals 13 residues. Deletions cut 4 bases from V and 0 bases from J, with 8 bases between. Germline CDR1 is SGHRS and CDR2 is YFSETQ. The CDR3 here is CASSRGSSYEQYF. The CDR3 region has the DNA TGCGCCAGCAGCCGGGGGTCCTCCTACGAGCAGTACTTC.

V and J are TRBV7-2 and TRBJ2-7, with a tentative D call TRBD2 (6 bases). Between the trimmed V and J ends, which lost 4 bases and 1 base, there was a span of 17 bases. CDR3 length equals 16 residues. Germline V gives CDR1 SGHTA, CDR2 FQGNSA. The CDR3 reads CASSWKSGPTSYEQYF. DNA for the CDR3: TGTGCCAGCAGCTGGAAAAGCGGGCCTACTTCCTACGAGCAGTACTTC.